These 16 T cell receptor beta chains were all obtained from the same sample, sequenced in a study of CD8+CD57+ T cells in acquired aplastic anemia. TCR beta VDJ and CDR3 were profiled, and genomic DNA was the template. TCRdb passed the reads through MiXCR, listing each CDR3 protein once. The data hold about 180,000 distinct CDR3 sequences, with roughly half observed a single time. Sequenced material: sorted CD4+, CD8+, or CD8+CD57+ T cells (not recorded which) from PBMCs. These receptors were taken from a human donor in good health.

In its sample, this clonotype was seen many times. This chain joins TRBV20-1 and TRBJ2-3; 9 bases map to TRBD2. Germline loops: CDR1 DFQATT, CDR2 SNEGSKA (reference sequence). V was clipped by 5 bases and J by 2 bases; unmatched bases: 8. The CDR3 spans 15 residues. CDR3 DNA sequence: TGCAGTGCTGAACATAGCGGGAGAGTCACAGATACGCAGTATTTT. It specifies CSAEHSGRVTDTQYF.

The V and J genes are TRBV9 and TRBJ2-5; 9 bases line up with TRBD1. V lost 4 bases to trimming and J lost 5 bases; unmatched junction nucleotides: 6. This CDR3 has 14 amino acids. The germline CDR1 and CDR2 sequences are SGDLS and YYNGEE. The CDR3 DNA follows: TGTGCCAGCAGCTACGACAGGGGGGGGGAGACCCAGTACTTC. It encodes CASSYDRGGETQYF.

Comment on this clonotype: It is likely a read error, because the conserved phenylalanine at the end of the CDR3 is missing. The chain couples TRBV10-3 to TRBJ2-5; possible D gene TRBD1, 5 bases. Germline loops: CDR1 ENHRY, CDR2 SYGVKD. V was shortened by 3 bases and J by 4 bases, with 18 bases between the two germline ends. The CDR3 spans 16 residues. The chain's CDR3 is CAISEGAPRTSETQYY. CDR3 DNA sequence: TGTGCCATCAGTGAAGGGGCTCCGAGAACGTCAGAGACCCAGTACTAC.

This clonotype was found many times. The chain recombines TRBV20-1 with TRBJ1-2; the D gene is possibly TRBD1 (5 bases). Germline CDR1 and CDR2: DFQATT and SNEGSKA (reference sequence). The CDR3 is 17 amino acids. Trimming stripped 1 base from V and 1 base from J, with 19 bases between. The CDR3 protein is CSARVLSREGVNYGYTF. The CDR3 region has the DNA TGCAGTGCTAGAGTGCTCTCCAGGGAGGGCGTTAACTATGGCTACACCTTC.

This clonotype showed up many times. V gene TRBV24-1 combines with J gene TRBJ2-1; 14 bases map to TRBD2. The CDR3 runs to 21 residues. The J segment lost 4 bases and the V segment lost 0 bases, leaving 13 bases of the junction unmatched. CDR1 and CDR2 (germline): KGHDR, SFDVKD. As DNA, the CDR3 is TGTGCCACCAGTGATTTGAAGGTGCACATCAGACTAGCGGGGGGGTACAATGAGCAGTTCTTC. Amino acid sequence: CATSDLKVHIRLAGGYNEQFF.

Concerning this clonotype itself: Germline and junction disagree at one end, which may indicate a read error. The V gene is TRBV7-7, the J gene TRBJ1-3, with D hard to call. Germline V gene sequence: CDR1 SSHAT, CDR2 FNYEAQ (reference sequence). The CDR3 is 15 amino acids. The CDR3 protein is CASSLDDGPGNTIYF. The CDR3 region has the DNA TGTGCTAGCAGCTTAGATGACGGCCCTGGAAACACCATATATTTT.

V gene TRBV6-2 or TRBV6-3 combines with J gene TRBJ1-1; 8 positions match TRBD1. There are 17 residues in the CDR3. Germline values: CDR1 MNHEY, CDR2 SVGEGT. The V segment lost 3 bases and the J segment 5 bases; nucleotides outside the gene matches: 14. CDR3 sequence (DNA): TGTGCCAGCAGTTATCCCTCCTCGCGGACAGGGTGGACTGAAGCTTTCTTT. It is translated as CASSYPSSRTGWTEAFF.

The V gene is TRBV29-1, the J gene TRBJ1-1, with 10 bases lining up with TRBD1. V trimming: 3 bases; J trimming: 5 bases; junction bases outside the gene matches: 9. The CDR3 is 15 amino acids. Germline CDR1 SQVTM, CDR2 ANQGSEA. CDR3 nucleotide sequence: TGCAGCGTTGATAGACAGGGGGCAAAAGGTACTGAAGCTTTCTTT. This encodes CSVDRQGAKGTEAFF.

This clonotype has at least ten counts. CDR3 sequence (DNA): TGTGCCAGCAGCCTTCATAATGAAAAACTGTTTTTT. As protein: CASSLHNEKLFF. This chain joins TRBV7-6 and TRBJ1-4; D is unclear. This CDR3 spans 12 amino acids. Germline CDR1 and CDR2: SGHVS and FNYEAQ. Trimming stripped 5 bases from V and 4 bases from J, with 5 bases between. Looking up the rest from reference TRBV7-6 and TRBJ1-4 gives the full variable domain: GAGVSQSPRYKVTKRGQDVALRCDPISGHVSLYWYRQALGQGPEFLTYFNYEAQQDKSGLPNDRFSAERPEGSISTLTIQRTEQRDSAMYRCASSLHNEKLFFGSGTQLSVL.

The gene calls are TRBV10-3 and TRBJ1-2; TRBD1 matches 9 bases. CDR3 length: 17 amino acids. Germline CDR1 and CDR2: ENHRY and SYGVKD. V lost 2 bases, J lost 2 bases, and 9 bases stayed unmatched. The CDR3, as DNA: TGTGCCATCAGTGAGACGCCGGGACAGGGACGAAACTATGGCTACACCTTC. Protein sequence: CAISETPGQGRNYGYTF.

The CDR3 sequence is CASSILGQGEDTQYF. The CDR3 DNA reads TGTGCCAGTAGTATCCTGGGACAGGGAGAAGATACGCAGTATTTT. This rearrangement joins TRBV19 to TRBJ2-3, with 9 bases matching TRBD1. The CDR3 spans 15 residues. CDR1 and CDR2 (germline): LNHDA, SQIVND (reference sequence). V gave up 3 bases and J gave up 5 bases; unmatched junction bases: 6. The variable domain in full, with the rest retrieved from reference TRBV19 and TRBJ2-3, is DGGITQSPKYLFRKEGQNVTLSCEQNLNHDAMYWYRQDPGQGLRLIYYSQIVNDFQKGDIAEGYSVSREKKESFPLTVTSAQKNPTAFYLCASSILGQGEDTQYFGPGTRLTVL.

The gene calls are TRBV5-6 and TRBJ2-7, with TRBD1 matching 7 bases. The CDR3 extends over 16 amino acids. Per germline, CDR1 SGHDT and CDR2 YYEEEE. The V segment lost 2 bases and the J segment 7 bases; nucleotides outside the gene matches: 15. CDR3 amino acids: CASSLARRTGGREQYF. CDR3 bases: TGTGCCAGCAGCTTAGCGCGTAGGACAGGCGGGCGGGAGCAGTACTTC.

This sequence joins TRBV10-3 and TRBJ1-1, with 8 bases fitting TRBD1. J lost 7 bases, V lost 6 bases, and 7 bases had no gene match. The CDR3 totals 13 residues. The V gene's germline CDR1 is ENHRY and CDR2 SYGVKD. CDR3 nucleotides: TGTGCCATCAGCCGTCAGGGGGCAGTTGAAGCTTTCTTT. The encoded protein is CAISRQGAVEAFF.

V and J are TRBV18 and TRBJ2-5; D is unclear. In germline, CDR1 is KGHSH, CDR2 LQKENI. The length of the CDR3 is 11 residues. V lost 6 bases to trimming and J lost 4 bases, with 6 bases between them. Here the CDR3 DNA reads TGTGCCAGCTCGAAGGCAGAGACCCAGTACTTC. It encodes CASSKAETQYF. The full variable domain, its missing parts supplied by reference TRBV18 and TRBJ2-5, is NAGVMQNPRHLVRRRGQEARLRCSPMKGHSHVYWYRQLPEEGLKFMVYLQKENIIDESGMPKERFSAEFPKEGPSILRIQQVVRGDSAAYFCASSKAETQYFGPGTRLLVL.

The J gene is TRBJ2-3, the V gene TRBV20-1, with TRBD1 identical over 9 bases. There are 13 residues in the CDR3. Germline V lookup: CDR1 DFQATT, CDR2 SNEGSKA (reference sequence). J was trimmed by 11 bases and V by 2 bases; bases with no gene match: 8. CDR3 residues: CSARRQGDVWQYF. The DNA for the CDR3 is TGCAGTGCTAGAAGACAGGGGGACGTATGGCAGTATTTT.

This clonotype came up many times. V and J are TRBV7-8 and TRBJ2-2, with TRBD1 identical over 12 bases. V lost 5 bases, J lost 7 bases, and 5 bases stayed unmatched. This CDR3 spans 15 amino acids. The germline gives CDR1 SGHVS, CDR2 FQNEAQ. The DNA for the CDR3 is TGTGCCAGCAGCGAAGGGACAGGGGGCGACGGGGAGCTGTTTTTT. This codes for CASSEGTGGDGELFF.